This TCR beta chain comes out of a study of cytomegalovirus exposure and HLA in healthy donors. The CDR3 has 14 amino acids. V was pared by 1 base and J by 5 bases, with 9 bases between. Germline V gene lookup returns CDR1 SGHRS and CDR2 YFSETQ. The primer mix had 60 Vbeta and 13 Jbeta primers. Here immunoSEQ multiplex PCR was the method, and the copy in TCRdb shows in-frame clones only, minus some. This sample has 150,000 to 200,000 clones, with around 83% found just once. This clonotype was sampled from a man between 50 and 59 years old in good health and CMV-seropositive. The chain couples TRBV5-1 to TRBJ2-2; D is uncertain. Sequences were obtained from PBMCs. The CDR3 DNA reads as TGCGCCAGCAGCTTGAACAGCTTAACCGGGGAGCTGTTTTTT. Its translation: CASSLNSLTGELFF.